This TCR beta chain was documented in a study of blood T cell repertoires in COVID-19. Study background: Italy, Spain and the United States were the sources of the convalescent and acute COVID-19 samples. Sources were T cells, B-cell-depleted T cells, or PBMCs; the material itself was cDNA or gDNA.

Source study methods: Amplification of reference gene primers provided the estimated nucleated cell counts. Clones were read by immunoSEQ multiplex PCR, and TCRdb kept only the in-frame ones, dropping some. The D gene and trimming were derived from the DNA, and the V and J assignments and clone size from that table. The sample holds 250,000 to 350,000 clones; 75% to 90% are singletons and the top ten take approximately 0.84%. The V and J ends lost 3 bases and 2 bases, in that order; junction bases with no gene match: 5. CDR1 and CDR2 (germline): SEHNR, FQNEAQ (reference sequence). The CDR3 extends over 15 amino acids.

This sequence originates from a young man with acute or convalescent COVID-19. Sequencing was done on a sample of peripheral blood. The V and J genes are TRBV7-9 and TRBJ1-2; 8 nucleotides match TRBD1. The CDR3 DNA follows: TGTGCCAGCAGCTTCGCAGGGGGCACCAACTATGGCTACACCTTC. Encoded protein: CASSFAGGTNYGYTF.